These 8 T cell receptor beta chains share one sample of origin, sequenced in a study of identical twins. Each CDR3 protein is one row after TCRdb ran MiXCR on the 5' RACE reads. The sample carries about 890,000 distinct CDR3 sequences, 9% to 15% recorded once. The data also belong to a second study, concerning yellow fever vaccine responses in identical twins.

Sequenced material: PBMCs. The receptors originated from a woman aged 18-35 years in good health.

This clonotype was observed a handful of times. The chain uses TRBV3-1 and TRBJ1-3, with D hard to call. This CDR3 is built from 12 residues. V lost 0 bases, J lost 5 bases, and 2 bases lay in between. Germline V gives CDR1 LGHDT, CDR2 YNNKEL (reference sequence). For the CDR3, the DNA is TGTGCCAGCAGCCAAGAAAGAAACACCATATATTTT. Translation gives CASSQERNTIYF.

J is TRBJ2-3 and V is TRBV3-1; D may be TRBD2 (6 bases). Germline CDR1 reads LGHDT; CDR2 reads YNNKEL (reference sequence). V was cut by 1 base and J by 3 bases, with 8 bases left in between. The CDR3 has 14 residues. CDR3 nucleotides: TGTGCCAGCAGCCAAGCGGGAGTTACAGATACGCAGTATTTT. It yields the protein CASSQAGVTDTQYF.

This clonotype has more than one count but fewer than ten. The J gene is TRBJ2-1, the V gene TRBV5-1; tentatively, D is TRBD2 (6 bases). Germline lookup yields CDR1 SGHRS and CDR2 YFSETQ. CDR3 length: 14 residues. V was shortened by 1 base and J by 6 bases, with 11 bases between the two germline ends. The CDR3 sequence: CASSLITSSNEQFF. As DNA, the CDR3 is TGCGCCAGCAGCTTGATTACTAGCAGCAATGAGCAGTTCTTC.

This clonotype was observed at least ten times. The chain has TRBV5-1 and TRBJ2-3; D not certain. The ends were cut back, 0 bases at V and 0 bases at J, with 5 bases in the middle. CDR1 is SGHRS, CDR2 YFSETQ, per germline. There are 14 residues in the CDR3. Here the CDR3 DNA reads TGCGCCAGCAGCTTGGACAAGAGCACAGATACGCAGTATTTT. Translation: CASSLDKSTDTQYF.

This clonotype has more than one count but fewer than ten. V and J are TRBV7-9 and TRBJ2-1; D remains unclear. Germline assignment: CDR1 SEHNR and CDR2 FQNEAQ (reference sequence). Trimming removed 5 bases at V and 0 bases at J, with 14 bases between. The CDR3 consists of 16 residues. For the CDR3, the DNA is TGTGCCAGCAGCCTTAGTTATGGACCCTCCTACAATGAGCAGTTCTTC. Protein: CASSLSYGPSYNEQFF.

This clonotype was counted ten times or more. The chain combines TRBV5-1 with TRBJ1-6; D remains unclear. The ends were cut back, 0 bases at V and 9 bases at J, with 7 bases in the middle. CDR1 and CDR2 from the germline V gene are SGHRS and YFSETQ. The CDR3 is 13 amino acids. CDR3 in amino acids: CASSLELTSPLHF. The CDR3, as DNA: TGCGCCAGCAGCTTGGAATTGACTTCACCCCTCCACTTT.

This clonotype was counted only a few times. The chain recombines TRBV10-3 with TRBJ2-1, with D possibly being TRBD2 (5 bases). Germline lookup yields CDR1 ENHRY and CDR2 SYGVKD. The V end was cut by 3 bases, the J end by 15 bases, with 15 bases between. The CDR3 covers 12 residues. This CDR3 is CAISDLGRGPFF. CDR3 DNA sequence: TGTGCCATCAGTGACCTCGGACGAGGGCCGTTCTTC.

The chain employs TRBV4-1 and TRBJ2-3; D not certain. The CDR3 sequence is 15 residues long. In germline, CDR1 is MGHRA, CDR2 YSYEKL. Deletions cut 0 bases from V and 6 bases from J, with 13 bases between. The CDR3 loop is CASSQDCTLGDTQYF. DNA for the CDR3: TGCGCCAGCAGCCAAGATTGCACTCTGGGCGATACGCAGTATTTT.